What follows are 5 T cell receptor beta chains derived from one specimen sequenced in a study of T cell changes during pregnancy in multiple sclerosis. The data were produced by immunoSEQ multiplex PCR, yet TCRdb's version contains in-frame clones alone and is incomplete. The sample has around 57,000 clones, over 80% seen once. Sequencing was performed on CD4+ T cells from peripheral blood mononuclear cells, taken after pregnancy. These receptor sequences come from a female donor in good health, enrolled as a control in a pregnancy study.

The chain employs TRBV18 and TRBJ2-3; 11 bases fit TRBD2. This CDR3 region has 18 residues. The V gene's germline CDR1 is KGHSH and CDR2 LQKENI. After removal of 2 bases from V and 2 bases from J, the junction contained 9 bases not matched to a gene. CDR3 coding DNA: TGTGCCAGCTCACCAAAATCCCTAGCGGGGGGTGCCACAGATACGCAGTATTTT. This gives the protein CASSPKSLAGGATDTQYF.

The chain links TRBV6-1 to TRBJ2-5; D possibly corresponds to TRBD1 (5 bases). Deletions cut 2 bases from V and 2 bases from J, with 15 bases between. Germline values: CDR1 MNHNS, CDR2 SASEGT. The CDR3 extends over 16 amino acids. The CDR3, as DNA: TGTGCCAGCAGTGAACAGGGTCTGGGCAGTCAAGAGACCCAGTACTTC. It is translated as CASSEQGLGSQETQYF.

V is TRBV27 and J is TRBJ1-2; 9 bases agree with TRBD1. Germline V gives CDR1 MNHEY, CDR2 SMNVEV (reference sequence). The V gene end was trimmed by 8 bases and the J gene end by 3 bases; junction bases not matched to a gene: 7. The CDR3 is 14 amino acids. The CDR3, as DNA: TGTGCCAGCGGGGGACAGGGCAGGGACTATGGCTACACCTTC. This codes for CASGGQGRDYGYTF.

This chain links TRBV18 with TRBJ1-1, with D possibly being TRBD1 (5 bases). This CDR3 has 14 amino acids. V was cut by 3 bases and J by 7 bases, with 15 bases left in between. CDR1 is KGHSH and CDR2 is LQKENI in the germline V gene. The CDR3: CASSPRGGWSEAFF. The CDR3 DNA sequence: TGTGCCAGCTCACCCCGGGGGGGGTGGAGTGAAGCTTTCTTT.

For the CDR3, the DNA is TGTGCCAGCAGCAAGGGGGGGCGCATCGGTGAAAAACTGTTTTTT. It encodes CASSKGGRIGEKLFF. This chain connects TRBV7-9 to TRBJ1-4, with TRBD1 as a possible D gene (6 bases). Looked up from germline, CDR1 is SEHNR and CDR2 is FQNEAQ (reference sequence). The CDR3 is 15 amino acids. Trimming cost V 5 bases and J 7 bases, with 17 bases left between them.